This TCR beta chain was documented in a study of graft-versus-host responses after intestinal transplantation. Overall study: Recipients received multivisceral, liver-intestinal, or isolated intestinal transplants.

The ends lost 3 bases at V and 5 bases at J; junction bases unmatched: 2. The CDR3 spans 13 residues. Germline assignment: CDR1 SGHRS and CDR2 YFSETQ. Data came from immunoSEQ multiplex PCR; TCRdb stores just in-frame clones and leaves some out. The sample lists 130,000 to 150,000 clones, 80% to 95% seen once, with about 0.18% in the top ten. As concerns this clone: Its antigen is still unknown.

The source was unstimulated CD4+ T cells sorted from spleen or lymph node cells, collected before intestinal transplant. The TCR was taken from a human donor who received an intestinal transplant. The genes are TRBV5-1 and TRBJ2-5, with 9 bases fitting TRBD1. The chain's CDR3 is CASSWGQGETQYF. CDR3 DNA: TGCGCCAGCAGCTGGGGACAGGGTGAGACCCAGTACTTC.